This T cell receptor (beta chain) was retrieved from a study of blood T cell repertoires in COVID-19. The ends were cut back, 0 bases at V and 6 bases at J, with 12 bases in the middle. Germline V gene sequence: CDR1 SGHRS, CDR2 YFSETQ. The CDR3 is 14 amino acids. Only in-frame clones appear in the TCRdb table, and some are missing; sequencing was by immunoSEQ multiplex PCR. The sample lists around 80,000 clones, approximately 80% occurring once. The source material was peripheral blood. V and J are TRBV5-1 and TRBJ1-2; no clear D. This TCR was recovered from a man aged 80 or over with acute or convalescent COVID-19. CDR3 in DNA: TGCGCCAGCAGCTTGGAGGCGGGAAATCATGGCTACACCTTC. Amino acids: CASSLEAGNHGYTF.